The entry that follows covers one T cell receptor (beta chain) sequence. This clone was recorded only once. Its specific antigen is unknown. No base quality values were provided; no much bigger clone lies one nucleotide off. Libraries were built with the immunoSEQ multiplex PCR assay. The multiplex PCR relied on a mix of 60 forward primers for TCR Vbeta segments and 13 reverse primers for TCR Jbeta segments. Amplification of the CDR3 region of rearranged TCR beta genes was performed with a multiplex PCR assay on genomic DNA. On the Illumina HiSeq System, the amplified TCR beta libraries were sequenced as 87-base-pair reads. In the authors' own workflow: Across the 670 or so repertoires, a later analysis counted roughly 84 million unique TCR beta chains, about 10 million of which were shared by at least two donors. Raw reads were error-corrected and collapsed into unique sequences with a nearest-neighbor algorithm that merged closely related sequences to remove PCR and sequencing errors. CDR3 sequences were aligned to IMGT reference sequences to assign V, D and J gene segments. For a sequence to be retained, a match of at least six nucleotides to both a V gene segment and a J gene segment was required. Rearrangements were classified as productive when the CDR3 lacked stop codons and remained in frame with V and J, and all other rearrangements were classified as non-productive. Following IMGT convention, CDR3 was defined as the stretch from the second conserved V-encoded cysteine to the conserved J-encoded phenylalanine. In an earlier analysis of more than 550 of the donors, sequences lacking an unambiguous match to a single V gene segment were excluded. An earlier analysis of a few hundred of the donors called V segments functional above 56.7% productive rearrangements and segregating when the between-donor standard deviation exceeded 5%. A statistical classification framework was built for diagnosing cytomegalovirus status from the catalog of TCR beta chain sequences. A later analysis assigned V and J genes by comparing TCR nucleotide sequences with IMGT/GENE-DB human TR gene sequences. Using the TCRdist pipeline, a later analysis assigned CDR3 sequences along with most-parsimonious VDJ recombination scenarios. In a later analysis, each TCR beta chain was defined by its CDR3 amino acid sequence together with its V-gene family, and reads lacking a unique V-gene family were excluded. A later analysis removed 500 to 600 highly shared, low-generation-probability nucleotide sequences to deal with suspected cross-contamination and a sequencing artifact. For each public chain, a later analysis derived a clonal expansion index from normalized ranks of inferred template counts within each repertoire. Generation probabilities in a later analysis came from a VDJ recombination model fitted to out-of-frame rearrangements, and those results were checked against IGoR. A later analysis scored TCR-TCR, TCR-HLA and TCR-CMV co-occurrence with hypergeometric tests, applying a repertoire-size bias correction to TCR pairs. To estimate false discovery rates, a later analysis permuted the HLA or CMV assignments 20 times. A later analysis grouped co-occurring TCRs with DBSCAN, adding TCRdist sequence similarity when clustering within HLA-allele-positive subsets. Repertoires with fewer than 30,000 or more than 120,000 public chains were left out of co-occurrence clustering, as were about 5 repertoires with anomalous nucleotide sharing. The source is immuneACCESS, and TCRdb retained only in-frame sequences with V and J called. Part of the clones is not carried over; for the studies checked, unresolved V genes explain less than half of this, and the remainder is unexplained. V, J and clone size were drawn from that table, and D and trimming were deduced from the DNA. The sample table holds tens of thousands of clones, of which roughly 72% were seen once. The ten top clones hold 22% of the sample.

V is clipped by 3 bases and J by 2 bases, and the sequence between their germline boundaries is 12 bases long. CDR1 and CDR2, looked up from the germline V gene, are SGHDT and YYEEEE. The CDR3 runs 14 residues from the cysteine to the phenylalanine. Only the CDR3 DNA is retained, 42 bases long and in frame from the first base. This sample is drawn from a study of cytomegalovirus exposure and HLA in healthy donors (TCRdb year 2017). Concerning the study at large: In an earlier analysis of 587 of the donors, less than 350 Gb of sequence data and 100 million or so unique TCR beta sequences from roughly 180 million T cells were reported. A later analysis re-examined previously published TCR beta repertoires from around 670 donors and added high-resolution HLA genotyping to investigate patterns of TCR occurrence. To predict cytomegalovirus infection status, the study brought together high-throughput TCR immunosequencing, statistical association of individual TCRs with disease status, and machine learning. In a later genetic analysis, genome-wide SNP genotypes for about 55% of the roughly 700 donors were used, and that subset was treated as a discovery cohort. On average, 235,054 unique TCR beta nucleotide sequences were sequenced per donor among several hundred genotyped donors of the cohort, with roughly 18% of those sequences being non-productive. Of the roughly 400 genotyped donors, 81% were placed in the genetic ancestry cluster associated with self-reported Caucasian donors. Both class I and class II loci were covered by HLA typing, at four-digit resolution. Donor age, sex, ethnicity and CMV serostatus were compiled alongside the repertoire data. A handful of DR-DQ haplotypes were handled as single units for association and clustering because linkage in the cohort was strong. The study aimed to test whether signatures of past pathogen exposure could be identified by cataloging public T cell receptors. In the later analysis, no new phenotypic data were used to find candidate immune exposures; instead, reliance was placed on TCR beta sequences and their occurrence across donors. Every repertoire in the discovery cohort had been generated on one and the same sequencing platform. In addition to the first cohort of 500 to 850 subjects, a separate validation cohort of 130 or so different subjects was used. The number of donors typed differed by locus, with roughly 629-640 for A, B, C, DRB1 and DQB1, around 560 for DQA1, about 610 for DPA1, and some 470 for DPB1. To decide whether each TCR beta V gene segment behaved as functional or pseudogenic, an earlier analysis of some 580 of the donors relied on high-throughput TCR beta sequencing. Around 320 gigabases of sequencing data and 70 million to 85 million unique TCR sequences were included in an early release covering about 700 HLA-typed donors. The study profiled the T cell repertoires of some 610 subjects by immunosequencing and related them to cytomegalovirus serostatus. Summary of the overall study and its limitations: A later analysis associated 16,951 TCR beta sequences with specific HLA alleles at a false discovery rate of 0.05. In a later genetic analysis, a missense DCLRE1C variant was associated with V-gene and J-gene trimming of TCR beta chains, and the association was replicated in an independent cohort. Because counts were too low, roughly 17 rarely observed V segments, including chromosome 9 orphons, were left out of the earlier analysis of approximately 580 of the donors. In a later analysis, TCR association rates were found to vary across HLA loci, with the most associated TCRs seen for DRB1 alleles and the fewest for HLA-C alleles. Assigning TCR associations to individual alleles was difficult when HLA alleles, especially DR and DQ, strongly co-occurred. Compared with the approximately 700-donor mean, donors in an Asian-associated ancestry cluster had fewer N-insertions in productive TCRs, according to a later genetic analysis. While some public TCRs were present in many individuals, most TCR sequences turned up only very rarely across donors. In this cohort, only TCR beta chains were sequenced, and detectable features were limited by the absence of alpha or paired-chain data. Correlated functional status among segregating V segments might be attributable to linkage disequilibrium, but an unknown experimental factor could not be ruled out. Cytomegalovirus status was reported to be diagnosed by the classifier with high specificity and sensitivity in both the original and validation cohorts. A further reported finding was that TCR beta sequences accurately predicted the HLA-A and HLA-B alleles for most subjects in the first cohort. HLA typing was unavailable for some donors at each locus, so association tests used only the typed subset. It was suggested by the authors that the approach could potentially be generalized to other disease states and immunological phenotypes. A few of the identified cytomegalovirus-associated TCR beta chains were confirmed in vitro to be specific for cytomegalovirus antigens. Roughly uniform sequencing depth across donors was assumed in presence/absence analyses, although this assumption may not hold. The only immune exposure information available for the cohort was CMV serostatus. Compared with equally common non-associated chains, HLA-associated TCR beta chains in a later analysis were more clonally expanded and had lower generation probabilities. The study listed 150 to 200 TCR beta chains as associated with cytomegalovirus. Broadly in line with IMGT annotations, most TCR beta V segments showed up in productive rearrangements about 87% or about 30% of the time in an earlier analysis of under 700 of the donors. In a later analysis, most CMV-associated TCR beta chains were found to appear HLA-restricted, with HLA associations seemingly driven largely by CMV exposure. Some IMGT-functional V segments, including TRBV6-2 and TRBV6-3, could not be distinguished by the 87-base-pair reads and were therefore excluded. The sequencing pipeline was judged likely to have produced a cluster of highly shared sequence variants as a technical artifact. A later analysis reported that several top co-occurrence clusters appeared linked to parvovirus B19, influenza, CMV and Epstein-Barr virus.

The cohort consisted of 666 healthy bone marrow donors. All cohort members were sampled while nominally healthy, although unrecorded immune exposures were likely present. The donor was CMV seropositive and was included in the group of almost 300 seropositive cohort members. Each donor provided a peripheral blood sample, and peripheral blood mononuclear cells were used for TCR beta sequencing. The Qiagen DNeasy Blood Extraction Kit was used to extract genomic DNA from the blood cell samples. The rearranged chain carries TRBV5-6 and TRBJ2-7; a tentative D call is TRBD2 (5 bases match). This clonotype originated in a woman between 45 and 60 years old in good health and CMV-seropositive. Sequences were obtained from PBMCs. The CDR3 is CASSYGELPYEQYF. The sequenced DNA: TGTGCCAGCAGCTATGGGGAGCTTCCCTACGAGCAGTACTTC. With the rest looked up from the reference TRBV5-6 and TRBJ2-7 genes rather than sequenced, the full variable domain is DAGVTQSPTHLIKTRGQQVTLRCSPKSGHDTVSWYQQALGQGPQFIFQYYEEEERQRGNFPDRFSGHQFPNYSSELNVNALLLGDSALYLCASSYGELPYEQYFGPGTRLTVT.